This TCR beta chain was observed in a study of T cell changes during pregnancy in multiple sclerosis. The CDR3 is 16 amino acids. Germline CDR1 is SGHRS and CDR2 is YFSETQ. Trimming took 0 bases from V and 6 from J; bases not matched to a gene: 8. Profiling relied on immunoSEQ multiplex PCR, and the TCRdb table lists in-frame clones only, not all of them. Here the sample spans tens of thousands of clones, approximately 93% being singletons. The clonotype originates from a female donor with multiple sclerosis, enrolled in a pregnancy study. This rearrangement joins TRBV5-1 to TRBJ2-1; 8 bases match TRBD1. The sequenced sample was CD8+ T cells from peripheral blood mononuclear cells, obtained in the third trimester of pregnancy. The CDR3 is CASSLARQGASNEQFF. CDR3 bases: TGCGCCAGCAGCTTGGCCCGCCAGGGGGCCTCCAATGAGCAGTTCTTC.